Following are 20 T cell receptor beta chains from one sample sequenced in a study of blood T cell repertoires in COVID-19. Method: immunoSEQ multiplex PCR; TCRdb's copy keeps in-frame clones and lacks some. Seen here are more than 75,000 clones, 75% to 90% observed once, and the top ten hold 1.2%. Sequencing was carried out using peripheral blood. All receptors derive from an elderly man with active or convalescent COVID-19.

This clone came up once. The CDR3 region has the DNA TGTGCCATCAGTGTAGGCGGGGGGCAAGGCTATGGCTACACCTTC. Its translation: CAISVGGGQGYGYTF. The V call is TRBV10-3, the J call TRBJ1-2; D might be TRBD1 (6 bases). The germline CDR1 and CDR2 sequences are ENHRY and SYGVKD. The V end was cut by 4 bases, the J end by 4 bases, with 16 bases between. The CDR3 is made up of 15 amino acids.

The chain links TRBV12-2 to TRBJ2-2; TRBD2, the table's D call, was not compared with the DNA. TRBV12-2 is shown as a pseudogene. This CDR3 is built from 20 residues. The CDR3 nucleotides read TGTGCAAGTCGCTTGGGAAGACTAGCGGGAGAGAGAGGGGACACCGGGGAGCTGTTTTTT. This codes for CASRLGRLAGERGDTGELFF.

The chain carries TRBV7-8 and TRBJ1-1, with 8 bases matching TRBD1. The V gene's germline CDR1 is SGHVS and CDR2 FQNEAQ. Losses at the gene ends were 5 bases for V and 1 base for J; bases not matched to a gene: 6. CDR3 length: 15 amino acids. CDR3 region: CASSPQGQANTEAFF. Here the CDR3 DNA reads TGTGCCAGCAGCCCTCAGGGACAGGCGAACACTGAAGCTTTCTTT.

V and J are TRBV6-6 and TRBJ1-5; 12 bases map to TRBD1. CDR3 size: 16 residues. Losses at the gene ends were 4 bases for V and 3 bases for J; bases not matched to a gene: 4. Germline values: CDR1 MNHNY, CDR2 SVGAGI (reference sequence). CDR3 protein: CASSWGQGASNQPQHF. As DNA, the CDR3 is TGTGCCAGCAGTTGGGGACAGGGGGCGTCCAATCAGCCCCAGCATTTT.

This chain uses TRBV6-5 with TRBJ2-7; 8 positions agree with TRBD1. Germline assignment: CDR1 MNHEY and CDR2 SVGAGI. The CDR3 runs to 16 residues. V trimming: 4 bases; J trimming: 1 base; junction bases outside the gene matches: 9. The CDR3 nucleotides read TGTGCCAGCAGTTCGAGAAAAGACAGGGGATCCTACGAGCAGTACTTC. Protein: CASSSRKDRGSYEQYF.

In nucleotides, the CDR3 is TGTGCCAGCAGCTTCGGGACAGAGAACACTGAAGCTTTCTTT. Protein: CASSFGTENTEAFF. The J gene is TRBJ1-1, the V gene TRBV2; TRBD1 matches at 7 bases. The V and J ends lost 6 bases and 1 base, in that order; junction bases with no gene match: 5. CDR1 is SNHLY, CDR2 FYNNEI, per germline. The CDR3 spans 14 residues.

CDR3 bases: TGTGCCAGCAAGTCTAGCGGGAGACCCGGGGAGCTGTTTTTT. Translated, it gives CASKSSGRPGELFF. The rearrangement joins TRBV3-1 (or the pseudogene TRBV3-2) to TRBJ2-2; 10 bases agree with TRBD2. J lost 6 bases, V lost 7 bases, and 5 bases had no gene match. Germline V lookup: CDR1 LGHDT, CDR2 YNNKEL (reference sequence). The CDR3 contains 14 residues.

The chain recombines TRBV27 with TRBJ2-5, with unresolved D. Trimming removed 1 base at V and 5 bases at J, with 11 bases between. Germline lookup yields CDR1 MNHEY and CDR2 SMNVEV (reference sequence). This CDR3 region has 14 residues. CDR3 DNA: TGTGCCAGCAGTTTATTGGGCCCGTACGAGACCCAGTACTTC. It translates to CASSLLGPYETQYF.

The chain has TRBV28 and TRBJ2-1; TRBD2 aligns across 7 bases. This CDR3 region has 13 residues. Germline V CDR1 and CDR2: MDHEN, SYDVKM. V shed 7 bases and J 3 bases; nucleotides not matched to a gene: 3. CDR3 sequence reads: CASNRGVYNEQFF. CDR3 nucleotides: TGTGCCAGCAATCGGGGGGTCTACAATGAGCAGTTCTTC.

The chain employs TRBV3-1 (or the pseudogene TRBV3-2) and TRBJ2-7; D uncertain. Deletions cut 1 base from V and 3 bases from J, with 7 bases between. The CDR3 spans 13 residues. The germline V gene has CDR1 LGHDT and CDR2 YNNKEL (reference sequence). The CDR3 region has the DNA TGTGCCAGCAGCCAAGTCCCTAGCTACGAGCAGTACTTC. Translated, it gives CASSQVPSYEQYF.

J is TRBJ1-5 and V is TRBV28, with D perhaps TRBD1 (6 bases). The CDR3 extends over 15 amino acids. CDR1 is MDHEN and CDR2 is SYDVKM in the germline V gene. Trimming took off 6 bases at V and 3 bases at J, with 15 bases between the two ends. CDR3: CASSSSGGYNQPQHF. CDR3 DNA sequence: TGTGCCAGCAGCTCGTCGGGGGGCTACAATCAGCCCCAGCATTTT.

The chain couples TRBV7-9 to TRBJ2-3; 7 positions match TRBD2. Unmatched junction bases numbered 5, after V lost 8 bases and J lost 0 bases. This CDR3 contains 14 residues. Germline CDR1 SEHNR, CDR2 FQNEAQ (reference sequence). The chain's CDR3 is CASEGGTSTDTQYF. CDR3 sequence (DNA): TGTGCCAGCGAGGGAGGGACTAGCACAGATACGCAGTATTTT.

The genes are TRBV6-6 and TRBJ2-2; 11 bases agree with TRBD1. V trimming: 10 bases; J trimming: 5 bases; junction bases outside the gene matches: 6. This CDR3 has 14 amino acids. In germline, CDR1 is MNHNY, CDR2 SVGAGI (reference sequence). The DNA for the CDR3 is TGTGCCATCTCCGGGACAGGGGGGACCGGGGAGCTGTTTTTT. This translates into CAISGTGGTGELFF.

The DNA of the CDR3 is TGTGCCAGCAGTGAAGTCCAGGGGACCTATGGCTACACCTTC. Translation: CASSEVQGTYGYTF. This chain uses TRBV2 with TRBJ1-2, with D perhaps matching TRBD1 (6 bases). CDR1 is SNHLY and CDR2 is FYNNEI in the germline V gene. This CDR3 contains 14 residues. Trimming shortened V by 1 base and J by 4 bases, and 10 bases separated the two germline ends.

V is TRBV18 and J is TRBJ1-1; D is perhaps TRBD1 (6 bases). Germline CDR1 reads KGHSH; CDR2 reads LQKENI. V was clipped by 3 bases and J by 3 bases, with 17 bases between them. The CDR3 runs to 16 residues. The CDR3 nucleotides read TGTGCCAGCTCACCGGGGACATCTCGGACCGACACTGAAGCTTTCTTT. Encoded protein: CASSPGTSRTDTEAFF.

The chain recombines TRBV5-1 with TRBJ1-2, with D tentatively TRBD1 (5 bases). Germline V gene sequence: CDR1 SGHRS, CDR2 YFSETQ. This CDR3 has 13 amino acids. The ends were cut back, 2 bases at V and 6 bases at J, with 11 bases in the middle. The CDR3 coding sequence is TGCGCCAGCAGCTTAGAAGGACATGATGGCTACACCTTC. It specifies CASSLEGHDGYTF.

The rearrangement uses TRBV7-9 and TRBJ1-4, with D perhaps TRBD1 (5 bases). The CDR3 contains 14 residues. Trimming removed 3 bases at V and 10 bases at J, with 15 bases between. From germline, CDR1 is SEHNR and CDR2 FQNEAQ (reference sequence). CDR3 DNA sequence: TGTGCCAGCAGCTTCGGGCGATCCGGGGGAAAACTGTTTTTT. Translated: CASSFGRSGGKLFF.

In DNA form, the CDR3 reads TGCGCCAGCAGTCTGGGGGCAGGGCTGGAAAAACTGTTTTTT. Amino acids: CASSLGAGLEKLFF. The rearrangement joins TRBV4-1 to TRBJ1-4, with a weak D call TRBD1 (6 bases). Trimming shortened V by 6 bases and J by 8 bases, and 16 bases separated the two germline ends. The length of the CDR3 is 14 residues. Per germline, CDR1 MGHRA and CDR2 YSYEKL.

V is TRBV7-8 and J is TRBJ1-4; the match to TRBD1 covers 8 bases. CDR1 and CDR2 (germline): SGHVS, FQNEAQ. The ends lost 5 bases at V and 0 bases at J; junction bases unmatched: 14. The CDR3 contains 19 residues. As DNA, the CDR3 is TGTGCCAGCAGCCACTGGTCTGGTGGGACAGGTGCAACTAATGAAAAACTGTTTTTT. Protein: CASSHWSGGTGATNEKLFF.

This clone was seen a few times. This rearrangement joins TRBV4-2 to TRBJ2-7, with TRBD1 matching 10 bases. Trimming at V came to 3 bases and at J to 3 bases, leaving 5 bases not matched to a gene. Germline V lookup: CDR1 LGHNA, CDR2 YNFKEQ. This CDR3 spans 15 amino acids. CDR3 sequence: CASSQGTGVGYEQYF. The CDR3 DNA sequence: TGTGCCAGCAGCCAGGGGACAGGGGTGGGCTACGAGCAGTACTTC.